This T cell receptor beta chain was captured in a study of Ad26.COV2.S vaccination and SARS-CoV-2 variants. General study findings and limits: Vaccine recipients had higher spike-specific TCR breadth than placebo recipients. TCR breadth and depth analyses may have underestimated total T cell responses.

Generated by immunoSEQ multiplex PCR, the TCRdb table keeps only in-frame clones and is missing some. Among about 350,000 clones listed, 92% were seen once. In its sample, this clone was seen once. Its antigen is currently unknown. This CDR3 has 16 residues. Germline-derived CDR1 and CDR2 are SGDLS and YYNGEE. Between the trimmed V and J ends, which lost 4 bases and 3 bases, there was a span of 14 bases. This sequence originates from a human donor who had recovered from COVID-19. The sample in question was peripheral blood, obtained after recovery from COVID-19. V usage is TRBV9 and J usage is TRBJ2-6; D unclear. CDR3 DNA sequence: TGTGCCAGCAGCCCGCGTCCAGGAGTTGGGGCCAACGTCCTGACTTTC. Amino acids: CASSPRPGVGANVLTF.